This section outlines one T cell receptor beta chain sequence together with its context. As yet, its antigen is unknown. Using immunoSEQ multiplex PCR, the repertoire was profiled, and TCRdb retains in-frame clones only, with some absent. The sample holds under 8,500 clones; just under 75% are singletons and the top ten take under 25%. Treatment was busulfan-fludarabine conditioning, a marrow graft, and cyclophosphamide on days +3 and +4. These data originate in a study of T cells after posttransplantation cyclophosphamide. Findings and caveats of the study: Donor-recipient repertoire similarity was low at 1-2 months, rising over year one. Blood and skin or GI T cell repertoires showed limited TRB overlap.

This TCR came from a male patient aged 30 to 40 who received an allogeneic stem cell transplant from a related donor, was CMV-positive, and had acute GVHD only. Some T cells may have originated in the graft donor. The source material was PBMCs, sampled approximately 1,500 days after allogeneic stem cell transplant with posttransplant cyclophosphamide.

CDR3 amino acids: CASLTYEQYF. In DNA form, the CDR3 reads TGTGCCAGCCTTACCTACGAGCAGTACTTC. This chain joins TRBV21-1 and TRBJ2-7; the table assigns TRBD2, which was not confirmed against the DNA. TRBV21-1 is tagged as a pseudogene. The CDR3 has 10 amino acids.